This T cell receptor beta chain was sequenced during a study of blood T cell repertoires in COVID-19 (dated by TCRdb to the early 2020s). Background for the entire study: Samples covering the acute and convalescent phases of COVID-19 were provided by collaborators in the United States, Italy and Spain. Samples came from the ongoing ImmuneRACE study (first 160 participants) plus 1,254 subjects from 6 global collaborators. Deeply sampled blood TCRbeta repertoires from subjects exposed to, actively infected with, or recovered from COVID-19 were included in the dataset. HLA class I and class II types, where available, came from metadata supplied by the sample provider rather than from assay-based typing. A de-identified subject ID, COVID-19 status, age in years and sex were almost always included in the sample metadata. The repertoires were released in a freely available public database meant as a resource for research on the immune response to SARS-CoV-2. The prospective study material was composed of cDNA or gDNA derived from T cells, B-cell-depleted T cells, or PBMCs.

Concerning this clone itself: Its antigen target is currently unknown. No much larger clonotype is one base removed from it; base qualities were not supplied.

The immunoSEQ Assay, a bias-controlled multiplex PCR, was used to amplify TCRbeta CDR3 regions from genomic DNA. In the paper's pipeline: The number of nucleated cells in each sample was estimated from the amplification of reference gene primers within the assay. To quantify the absolute abundance of each unique TCRbeta CDR3 rearrangement, sequence reads were collapsed and filtered. For each sample, productive Simpson clonality was calculated as the square root of Simpson's diversity index over productive rearrangements. Sourced from immuneACCESS, this table was stored by TCRdb with only in-frame sequences that have V and J called. A share of the clones is absent; for the studies checked, an unresolved V gene accounts for under half, and the remainder has no known explanation. The V and J calls and clone size come from that table; D and trimming were worked out from the DNA. This sample has roughly 200,000 clones in its table, and nearly 90% of those were observed once. Of the sample, around 0.63% is held by the ten largest clones.

What the study reported, not specific to this receptor: The amount of clinical and demographic metadata varied by source and participant and was provided uncurated.

Whole blood was collected in K2EDTA tubes by collaborating institutions according to the institutions' own protocols. For TCRbeta analysis, collaborators shipped samples in one of three forms: frozen whole blood, isolated PBMCs, or DNA extracted from either of those sample types. The clonotype originates from a middle-aged man with acute or convalescent COVID-19. Sequenced material: peripheral blood.

The DNA is TGTGCCAGCAGCCCGACCGGGGTTTTTGCGAACACTGAAGCTTTCTTT. It codes for CASSPTGVFANTEAFF. Recombination connected TRBV11-2 to TRBJ1-1, with the D gene too uncertain to name. The germline V gene gives CDR1 as SGHAT and CDR2 as FQNNGV. V lost 5 bases and J lost 1 base; the stretch between them is 17 bases long. Including the terminal cysteine and phenylalanine, the CDR3 comprises 16 residues. Only the CDR3 region is kept as DNA, spanning 48 bases read in frame from base 1.